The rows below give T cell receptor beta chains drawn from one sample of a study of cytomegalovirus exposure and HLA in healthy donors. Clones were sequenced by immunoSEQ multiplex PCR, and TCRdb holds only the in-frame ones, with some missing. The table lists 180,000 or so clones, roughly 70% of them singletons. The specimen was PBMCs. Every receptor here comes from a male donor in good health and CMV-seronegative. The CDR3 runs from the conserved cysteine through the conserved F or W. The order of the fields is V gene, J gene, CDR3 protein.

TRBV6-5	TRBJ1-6	CASSYSRDRASSPLHF
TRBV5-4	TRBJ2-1	CASSPSGGAYNEQFF
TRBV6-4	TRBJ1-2	CASSDNTGAYGYTF
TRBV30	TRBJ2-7	CAWSPLTGGPYEQYF
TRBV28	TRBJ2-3	CASSLGGSGDTQYF
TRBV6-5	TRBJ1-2	CASGPGEQSNYGYTF
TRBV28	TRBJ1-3	CASSSLRGPLGNTIYF
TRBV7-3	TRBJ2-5	CASSSQGGPLETQYF
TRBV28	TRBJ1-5	CASRTGIVIQPQHF
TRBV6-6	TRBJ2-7	CASSLGLAGEYEQYF
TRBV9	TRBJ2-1	CASSVVGAVYNEQFF
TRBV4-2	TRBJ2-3	CASSRIAEADTQYF
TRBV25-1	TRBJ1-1	CASSERGQGLTEAFF
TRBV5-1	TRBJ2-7	CASSLVATSLVEYF
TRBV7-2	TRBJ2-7	CASSLVSERSYEQYF
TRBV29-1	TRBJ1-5	CSVLEGLNQPQHF
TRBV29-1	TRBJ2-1	CSVEILGASGGAKYNEQFF
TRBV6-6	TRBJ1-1	CASSYQGSPEAFF
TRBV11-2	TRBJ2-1	CASSTRQGDPLYNEQFF
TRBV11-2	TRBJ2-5	CASSSTGGAVETQYF
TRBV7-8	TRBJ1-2	CASIPTVGAYGYGYTF
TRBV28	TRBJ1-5	CASSLTGFSNQPQHF
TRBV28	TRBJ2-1	CASSLPILDREEFF
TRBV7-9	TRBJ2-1	CASSLLSGSWVDEQFF
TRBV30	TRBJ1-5	CAWSPGGWGQPQHF
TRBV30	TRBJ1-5	CAWSVRTIDQPQHF
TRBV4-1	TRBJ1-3	CASSQGTNTIYF
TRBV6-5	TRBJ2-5	CASSYGAGETQYF
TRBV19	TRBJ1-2	CASTLQQGPYGYTF